This entry concerns a single T cell receptor (beta chain). What it binds is not known. The data stem from a study of shared clonotypes between healthy human individuals. Repertoires were generated with immunoSEQ multiplex PCR, while TCRdb's copy carries only in-frame clones and drops some. The profile shows some 2.4 million clones, 93% of them singletons. CDR3 size: 15 residues. V lost 5 bases and J lost 3; bases outside the gene matches: 6. The germline gives CDR1 MDHEN, CDR2 SYDVKM. Study-level findings and limits: Few donors limited the genetic and exposure-history diversity represented.

V and J are TRBV28 and TRBJ1-1; 10 bases line up with TRBD1. The source material was naive CD4+ T cells from PBMCs. Documented subset: CD45RA+ positively selected. This TCR derives from a man between 18 and 35 years old in good health. Some clones in this sample may be carry-over from other donors' samples. This chain's CDR3 is CASSPPGTGDTEAFF. The CDR3 bases are TGTGCCAGCAGTCCCCCCGGGACAGGGGACACTGAAGCTTTCTTT.